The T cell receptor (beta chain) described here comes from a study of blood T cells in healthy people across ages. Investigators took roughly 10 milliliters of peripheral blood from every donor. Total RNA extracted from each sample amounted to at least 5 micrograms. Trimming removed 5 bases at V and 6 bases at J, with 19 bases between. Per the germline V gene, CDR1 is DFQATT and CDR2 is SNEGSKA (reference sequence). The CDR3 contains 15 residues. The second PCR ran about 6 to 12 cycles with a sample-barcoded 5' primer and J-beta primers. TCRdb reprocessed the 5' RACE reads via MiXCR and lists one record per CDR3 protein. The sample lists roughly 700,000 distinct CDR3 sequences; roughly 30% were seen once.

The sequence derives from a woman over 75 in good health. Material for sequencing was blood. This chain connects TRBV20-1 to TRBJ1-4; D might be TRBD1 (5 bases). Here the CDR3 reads CSAGKVQVSDEKLFF. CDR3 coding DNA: TGCAGTGCTGGGAAAGTACAGGTTTCAGATGAAAAACTGTTTTTT.